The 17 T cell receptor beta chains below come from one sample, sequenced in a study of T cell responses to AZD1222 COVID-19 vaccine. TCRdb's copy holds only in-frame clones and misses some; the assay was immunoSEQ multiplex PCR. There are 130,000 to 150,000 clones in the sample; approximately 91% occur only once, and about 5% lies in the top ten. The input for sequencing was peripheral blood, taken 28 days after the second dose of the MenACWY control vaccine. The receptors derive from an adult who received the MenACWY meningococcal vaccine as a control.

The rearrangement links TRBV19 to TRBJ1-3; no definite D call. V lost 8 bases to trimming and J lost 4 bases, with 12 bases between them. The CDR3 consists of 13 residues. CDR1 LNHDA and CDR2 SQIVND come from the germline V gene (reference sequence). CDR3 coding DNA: TGTGCCAGTTCGGTATCGCGGGGAAACACCATATATTTT. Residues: CASSVSRGNTIYF.

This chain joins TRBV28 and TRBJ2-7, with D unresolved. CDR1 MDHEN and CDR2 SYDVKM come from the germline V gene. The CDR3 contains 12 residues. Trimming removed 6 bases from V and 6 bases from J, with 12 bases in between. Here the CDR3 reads CASRHVSAEQYF. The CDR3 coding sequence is TGTGCCAGCAGGCACGTTTCGGCCGAGCAGTACTTC.

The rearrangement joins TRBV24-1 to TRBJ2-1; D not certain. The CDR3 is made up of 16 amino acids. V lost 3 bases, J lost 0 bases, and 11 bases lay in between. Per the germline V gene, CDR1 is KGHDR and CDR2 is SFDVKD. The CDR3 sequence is CATSDGLASSYNEQFF. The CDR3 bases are TGTGCCACCAGTGATGGCCTGGCAAGCTCCTACAATGAGCAGTTCTTC.

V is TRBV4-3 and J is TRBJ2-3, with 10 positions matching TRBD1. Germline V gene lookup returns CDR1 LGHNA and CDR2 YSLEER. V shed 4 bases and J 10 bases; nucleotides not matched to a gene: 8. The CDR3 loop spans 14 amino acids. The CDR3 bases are TGCGCCAGCAGCCTCCGAACCGGGACAGGGGCGCAGTATTTT. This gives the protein CASSLRTGTGAQYF.

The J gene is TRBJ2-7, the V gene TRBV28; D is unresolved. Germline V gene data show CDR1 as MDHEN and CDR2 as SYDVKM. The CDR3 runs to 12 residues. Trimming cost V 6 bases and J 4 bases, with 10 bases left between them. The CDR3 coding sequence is TGTGCCAGCAGCTACTTGTATTACGAGCAGTACTTC. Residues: CASSYLYYEQYF.

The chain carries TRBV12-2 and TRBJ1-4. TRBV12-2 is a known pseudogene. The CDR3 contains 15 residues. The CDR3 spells CASRPREATNEKLFF. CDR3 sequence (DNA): TGTGCAAGTCGCCCGCGGGAGGCAACTAATGAAAAACTGTTTTTT.

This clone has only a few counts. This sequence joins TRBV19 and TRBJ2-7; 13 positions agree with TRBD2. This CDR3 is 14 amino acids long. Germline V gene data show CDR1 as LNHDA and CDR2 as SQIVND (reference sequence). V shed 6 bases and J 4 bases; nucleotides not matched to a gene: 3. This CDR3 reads CASRRTSGRYEQYF. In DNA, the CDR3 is TGTGCCAGTAGGAGGACTAGCGGGAGATACGAGCAGTACTTC.

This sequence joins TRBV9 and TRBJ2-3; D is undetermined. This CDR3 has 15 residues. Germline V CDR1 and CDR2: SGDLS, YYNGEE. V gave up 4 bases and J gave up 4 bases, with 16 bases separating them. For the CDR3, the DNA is TGTGCCAGCAGCCGGACCGGGCAAACGGCAGATACGCAGTATTTT. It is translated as CASSRTGQTADTQYF. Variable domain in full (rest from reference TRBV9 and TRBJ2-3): DSGVTQTPKHLITATGQRVTLRCSPRSGDLSVYWYQQSLDQGLQFLIQYYNGEERAKGNILERFSAQQFPDLHSELNLSSLELGDSALYFCASSRTGQTADTQYFGPGTRLTVL.

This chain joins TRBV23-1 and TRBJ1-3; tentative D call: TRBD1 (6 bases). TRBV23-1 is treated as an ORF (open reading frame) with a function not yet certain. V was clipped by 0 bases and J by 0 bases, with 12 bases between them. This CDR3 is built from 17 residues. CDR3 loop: CASSQSRQVYSGNTIYF. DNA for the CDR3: TGCGCCAGCAGTCAATCCCGACAGGTTTACTCTGGAAACACCATATATTTT.

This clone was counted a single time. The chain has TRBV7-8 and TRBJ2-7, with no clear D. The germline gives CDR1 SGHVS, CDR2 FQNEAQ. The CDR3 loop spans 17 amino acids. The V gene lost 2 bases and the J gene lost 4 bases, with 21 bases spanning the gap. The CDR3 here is CASSLRRSQVFVYEQYF. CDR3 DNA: TGTGCCAGCAGCTTACGGAGATCGCAGGTTTTTGTTTACGAGCAGTACTTC.

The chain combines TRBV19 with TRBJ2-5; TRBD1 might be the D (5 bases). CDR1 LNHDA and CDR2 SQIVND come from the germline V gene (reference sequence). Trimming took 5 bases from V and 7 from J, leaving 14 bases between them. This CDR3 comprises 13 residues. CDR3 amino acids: CASSGTGQGTQYF. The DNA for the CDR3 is TGTGCCAGTAGTGGAACGGGCCAGGGGACCCAGTACTTC.

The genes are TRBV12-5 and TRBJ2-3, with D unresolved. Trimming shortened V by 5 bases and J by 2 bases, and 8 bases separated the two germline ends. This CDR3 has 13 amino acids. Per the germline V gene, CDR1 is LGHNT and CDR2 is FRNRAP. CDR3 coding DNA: TGTGCTAGTGGTAGCACAGCCACAGATACGCAGTATTTT. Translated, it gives CASGSTATDTQYF.

The CDR3 loop reads CASSQGTGGGYTF. The CDR3, as DNA: TGTGCCAGCAGCCAGGGGACAGGGGGTGGCTACACCTTC. The genes are TRBV3-1 (or the pseudogene TRBV3-2) and TRBJ1-2; 11 bases are shared with TRBD1. The length of the CDR3 is 13 residues. Germline-derived CDR1 and CDR2 are LGHDT and YNNKEL (reference sequence). Trimming cost V 3 bases and J 7 bases; bases outside gene matches: 1.

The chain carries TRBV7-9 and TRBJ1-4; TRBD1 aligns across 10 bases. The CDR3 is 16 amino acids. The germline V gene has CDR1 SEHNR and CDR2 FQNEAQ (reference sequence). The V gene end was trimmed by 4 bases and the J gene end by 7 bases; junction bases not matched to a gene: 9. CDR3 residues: CASSSRDRGRGEKLFF. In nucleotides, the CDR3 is TGTGCCAGCAGCTCACGCGACAGGGGGCGCGGTGAAAAACTGTTTTTT.

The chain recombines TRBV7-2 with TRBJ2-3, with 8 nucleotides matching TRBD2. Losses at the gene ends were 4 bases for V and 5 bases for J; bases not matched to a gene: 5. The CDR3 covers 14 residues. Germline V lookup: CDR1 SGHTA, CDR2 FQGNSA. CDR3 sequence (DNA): TGTGCCAGCAGCTCCGGGGGGGCTGGAGATACGCAGTATTTT. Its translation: CASSSGGAGDTQYF.

DNA of the CDR3: TGCGCCAGCAGCCAAGGGACAGGGTTCTATGGCTACACCTTC. Protein sequence: CASSQGTGFYGYTF. The V and J genes are TRBV4-3 and TRBJ1-2, with 8 bases aligning to TRBD1. CDR1 LGHNA and CDR2 YSLEER come from the germline V gene. J gave up 4 bases and V 1 base, and 2 bases lay outside the gene matches. CDR3 length equals 14 residues.

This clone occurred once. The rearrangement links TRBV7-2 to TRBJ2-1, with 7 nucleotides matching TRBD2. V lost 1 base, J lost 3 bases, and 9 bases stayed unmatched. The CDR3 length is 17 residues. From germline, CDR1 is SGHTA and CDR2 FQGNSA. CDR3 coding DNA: TGTGCCAGCAGCTTAGGGTACACGGGAGGAAGCTACAATGAGCAGTTCTTC. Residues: CASSLGYTGGSYNEQFF.